This TCR beta chain was sequenced in a study of cytomegalovirus exposure and HLA in healthy donors. A multiplex PCR was run with 60 Vbeta primers and 13 Jbeta primers. Assay used: immunoSEQ multiplex PCR; TCRdb lists only in-frame clones, some missing. The data show about 190,000 clones, about 12% seen once. CDR3 length: 14 residues. Between the trimmed V and J ends, which lost 4 bases and 6 bases, there was a span of 13 bases. Germline assignment: CDR1 SGHAT and CDR2 FQNNGV. What was sequenced was PBMCs. This chain links TRBV11-2 with TRBJ2-1; TRBD2 is a possible D gene (5 bases). The clonotype was recovered from a man aged 45-60 years in good health and CMV-seropositive. This CDR3 is CASSSTRDLNEQFF. CDR3 nucleotide sequence: TGTGCCAGCAGCTCAACCCGGGATCTCAATGAGCAGTTCTTC.